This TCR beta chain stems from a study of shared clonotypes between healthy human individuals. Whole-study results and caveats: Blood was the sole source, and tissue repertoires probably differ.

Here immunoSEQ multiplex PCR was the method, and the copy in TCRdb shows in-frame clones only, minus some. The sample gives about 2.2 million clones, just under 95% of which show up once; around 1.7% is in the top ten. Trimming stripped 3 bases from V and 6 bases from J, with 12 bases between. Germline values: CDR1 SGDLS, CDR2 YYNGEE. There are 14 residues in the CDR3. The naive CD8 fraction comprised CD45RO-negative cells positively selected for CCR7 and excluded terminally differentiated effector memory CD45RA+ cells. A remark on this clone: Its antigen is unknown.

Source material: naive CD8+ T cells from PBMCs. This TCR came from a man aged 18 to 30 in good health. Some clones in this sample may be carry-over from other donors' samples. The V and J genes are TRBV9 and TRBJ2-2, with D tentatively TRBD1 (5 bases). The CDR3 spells CASSGSGHAGELFF. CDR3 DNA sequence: TGTGCCAGCAGCGGGTCCGGACACGCCGGGGAGCTGTTTTTT.